Shown below are 2 T cell receptor beta chains from a single sample sequenced in a study of beta chain features in type 1 diabetes. Study-wide findings and caveats: Researchers report that Type 1 diabetes patients had moderately but significantly shorter TCRB CDR3s across all four CD4+ subsets.

cDNA synthesis used the whole RNA isolate, giving expressed TCRB sequences. Sequencing was performed with immunoSEQ multiplex PCR; in TCRdb, only in-frame clones are kept and a portion is missing. The table has almost 350,000 clones, around 9% seen once. No antigens are known for them. The sequenced sample was central memory CD4+ T cells from blood. These receptors were obtained from a man younger than 45 with type 1 diabetes.

The chain couples TRBV2 to TRBJ1-6, with 8 nucleotides matching TRBD1. The CDR3 has 15 amino acids. Per the germline V gene, CDR1 is SNHLY and CDR2 is FYNNEI. J was trimmed by 10 bases and V by 4 bases; bases with no gene match: 9. CDR3 nucleotides: TGTGCCAGCAGTGTAGGAGACAGGGGAAGGTCACCCCTCCACTTT. It translates to CASSVGDRGRSPLHF. The full variable domain, completed using reference TRBV2 and TRBJ1-6, is EPEVTQTPSHQVTQMGQEVILRCVPISNHLYFYWYRQILGQKVEFLVSFYNNEISEKSEIFDDQFSVERPDGSNFTLKIRSTKLEDSAMYFCASSVGDRGRSPLHFGNGTRLTVT.

This chain connects TRBV10-3 to TRBJ2-5, with 7 bases aligning to TRBD1. Trimming at V came to 11 bases and at J to 1 base, leaving 10 bases not matched to a gene. The CDR3 length is 14 residues. Germline CDR1 reads ENHRY; CDR2 reads SYGVKD. Here the CDR3 DNA reads TGTGCCGTCTCTCGGGACAGAGTCCAAGAGACCCAGTACTTC. This translates into CAVSRDRVQETQYF.